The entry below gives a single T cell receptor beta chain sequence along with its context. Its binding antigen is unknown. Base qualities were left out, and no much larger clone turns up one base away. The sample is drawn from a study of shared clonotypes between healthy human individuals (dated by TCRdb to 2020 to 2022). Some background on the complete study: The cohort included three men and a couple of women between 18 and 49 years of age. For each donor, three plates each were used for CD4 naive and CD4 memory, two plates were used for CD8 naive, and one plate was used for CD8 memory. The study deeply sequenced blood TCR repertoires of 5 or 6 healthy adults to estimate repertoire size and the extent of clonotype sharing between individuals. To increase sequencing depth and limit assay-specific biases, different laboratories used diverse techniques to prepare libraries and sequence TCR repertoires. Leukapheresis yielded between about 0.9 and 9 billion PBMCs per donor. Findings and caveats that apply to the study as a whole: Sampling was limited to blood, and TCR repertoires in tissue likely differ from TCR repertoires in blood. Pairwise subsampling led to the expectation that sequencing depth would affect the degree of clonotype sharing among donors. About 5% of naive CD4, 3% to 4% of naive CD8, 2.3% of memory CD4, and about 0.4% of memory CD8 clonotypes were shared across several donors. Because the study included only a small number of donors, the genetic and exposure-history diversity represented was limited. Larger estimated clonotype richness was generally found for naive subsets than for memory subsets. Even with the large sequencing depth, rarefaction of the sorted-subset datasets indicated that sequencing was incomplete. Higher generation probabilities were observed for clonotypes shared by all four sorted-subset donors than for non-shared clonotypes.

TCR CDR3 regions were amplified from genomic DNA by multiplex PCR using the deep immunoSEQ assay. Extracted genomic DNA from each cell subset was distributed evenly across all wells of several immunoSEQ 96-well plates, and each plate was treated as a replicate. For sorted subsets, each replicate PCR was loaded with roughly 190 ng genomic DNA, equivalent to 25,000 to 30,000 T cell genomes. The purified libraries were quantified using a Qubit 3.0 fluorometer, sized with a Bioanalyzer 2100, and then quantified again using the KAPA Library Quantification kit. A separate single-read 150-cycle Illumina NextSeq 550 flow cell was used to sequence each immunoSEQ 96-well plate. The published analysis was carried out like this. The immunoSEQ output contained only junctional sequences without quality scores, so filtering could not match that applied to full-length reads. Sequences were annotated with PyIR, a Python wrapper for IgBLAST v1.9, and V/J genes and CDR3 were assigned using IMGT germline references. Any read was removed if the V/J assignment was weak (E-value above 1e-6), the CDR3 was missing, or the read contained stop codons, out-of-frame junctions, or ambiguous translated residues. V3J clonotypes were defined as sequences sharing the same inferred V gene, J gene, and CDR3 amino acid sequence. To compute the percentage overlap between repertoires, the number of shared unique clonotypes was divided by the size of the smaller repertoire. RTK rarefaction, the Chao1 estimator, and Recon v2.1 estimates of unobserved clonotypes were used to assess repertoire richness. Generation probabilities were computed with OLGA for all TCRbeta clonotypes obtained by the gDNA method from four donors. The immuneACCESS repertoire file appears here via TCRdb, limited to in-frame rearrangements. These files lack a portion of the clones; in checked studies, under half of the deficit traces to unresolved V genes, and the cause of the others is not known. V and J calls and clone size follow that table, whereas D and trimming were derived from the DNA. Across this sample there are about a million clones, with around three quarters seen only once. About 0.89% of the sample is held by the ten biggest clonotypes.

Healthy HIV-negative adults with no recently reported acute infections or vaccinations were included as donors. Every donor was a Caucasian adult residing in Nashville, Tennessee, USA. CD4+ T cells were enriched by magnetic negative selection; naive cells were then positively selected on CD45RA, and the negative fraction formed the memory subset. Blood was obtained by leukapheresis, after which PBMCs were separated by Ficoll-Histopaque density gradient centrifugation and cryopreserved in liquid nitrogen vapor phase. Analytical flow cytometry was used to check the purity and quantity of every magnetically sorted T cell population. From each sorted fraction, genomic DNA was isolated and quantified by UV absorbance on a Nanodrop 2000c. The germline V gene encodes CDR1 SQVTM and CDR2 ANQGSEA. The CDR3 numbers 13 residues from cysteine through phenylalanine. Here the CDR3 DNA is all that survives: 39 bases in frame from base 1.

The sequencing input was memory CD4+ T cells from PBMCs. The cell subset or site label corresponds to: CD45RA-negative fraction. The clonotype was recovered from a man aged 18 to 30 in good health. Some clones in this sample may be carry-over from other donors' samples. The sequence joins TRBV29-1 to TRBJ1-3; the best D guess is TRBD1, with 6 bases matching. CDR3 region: CGGGRNSGNTIYF. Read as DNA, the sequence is TGCGGCGGGGGGCGCAACTCTGGAAACACCATATATTTT. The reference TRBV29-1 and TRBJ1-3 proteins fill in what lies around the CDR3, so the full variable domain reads SAVISQKPSRDICQRGTSLTIQCQVDSQVTMMFWYRQQPGQSLTLIATANQGSEATYESGFVIDKFPISRPNLTFSTLTVSNMSPEDSSIYLCGGGRNSGNTIYFGEGSWLTVV.